This passage covers 4 T cell receptor beta chains from one sample sequenced in a study of post-analysis software for immune sequencing data. The study, taken as a whole, reports: Compared with controls, patients had more of about five TRBV segments, including TRBV5-6, TRBV5-1 and TRBV20-1.

No antigens are known for them. Prepared libraries of TCR beta cDNA carried unique molecular identifiers. TCRdb fed the PCR reads into MiXCR, producing one record per CDR3 protein. Seen here are hundreds of thousands of distinct CDR3 sequences, 53% observed once, and the top ten hold approximately 4.5%. Sequenced: blood. Receptors originate from a girl aged 5 to 17 with multiple sclerosis.

The rearrangement joins TRBV12-3 or TRBV12-4 to TRBJ2-5; TRBD2 matches 9 bases. Unmatched junction bases numbered 13, after V lost 4 bases and J lost 1 base. The CDR3 has 18 residues. The CDR3 spells CASSYGGLAGTFQETQYF. CDR3 sequence (DNA): TGTGCCAGCAGTTATGGGGGGCTAGCGGGGACCTTCCAAGAGACCCAGTACTTC.

The table lists this clonotype with a count of one. The chain uses TRBV20-1 and TRBJ2-3; D not certain. The CDR3 consists of 14 residues. CDR1 DFQATT and CDR2 SNEGSKA come from the germline V gene (reference sequence). Trimming removed 8 bases at V and 3 bases at J, with 18 bases between. CDR3 DNA sequence: TGCAGTTCCATTAGGGCCAGGTCTACAGATACGCAGTATTTT. Residues: CSSIRARSTDTQYF.

The chain couples TRBV6-5 to TRBJ2-4; D gene unclear. CDR3 length: 13 amino acids. With 5 bases removed from V and 8 bases from J, the gap between germline ends came to 13 bases. CDR1 is MNHEY, CDR2 SVGAGI, per germline. The CDR3 nucleotides read TGTGCCAGCAGTAACGCCGTCGTGGACATTCAGTACTTC. Its translation is CASSNAVVDIQYF.

This chain uses TRBV7-8 with TRBJ2-5; D unclear. This CDR3 region has 13 residues. The germline gives CDR1 SGHVS, CDR2 FQNEAQ. V shed 5 bases and J shed 3 bases, with 10 bases lying between them. The CDR3 region has the DNA TGTGCCAGCAGCCCAAGAAACGAAGAGACCCAGTACTTC. Residues: CASSPRNEETQYF.